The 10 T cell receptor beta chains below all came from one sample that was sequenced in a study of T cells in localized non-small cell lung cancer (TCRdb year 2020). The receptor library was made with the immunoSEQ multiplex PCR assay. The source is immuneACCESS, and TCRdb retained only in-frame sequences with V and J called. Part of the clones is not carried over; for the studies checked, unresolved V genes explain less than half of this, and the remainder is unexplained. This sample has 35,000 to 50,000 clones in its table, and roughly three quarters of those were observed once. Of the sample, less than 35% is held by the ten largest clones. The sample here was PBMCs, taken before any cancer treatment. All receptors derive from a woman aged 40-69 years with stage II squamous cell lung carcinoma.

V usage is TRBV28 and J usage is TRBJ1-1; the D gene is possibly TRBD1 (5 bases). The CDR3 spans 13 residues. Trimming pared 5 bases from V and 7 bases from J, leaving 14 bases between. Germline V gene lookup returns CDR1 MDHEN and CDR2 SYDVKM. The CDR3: CASSLRGAGEAFF. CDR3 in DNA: TGTGCCAGCAGTCTCCGCGGGGCTGGTGAAGCTTTCTTT.

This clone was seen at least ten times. The CDR3 loop reads CASGTGASFGGELFF. CDR3 nucleotides: TGTGCTAGTGGGACAGGGGCATCCTTCGGCGGGGAGCTGTTTTTT. V usage is TRBV12-5 and J usage is TRBJ2-2; 8 nucleotides agree with TRBD1. CDR3 length: 15 amino acids. The V segment lost 6 bases and the J segment 7 bases; nucleotides outside the gene matches: 10. Per the germline V gene, CDR1 is LGHNT and CDR2 is FRNRAP.

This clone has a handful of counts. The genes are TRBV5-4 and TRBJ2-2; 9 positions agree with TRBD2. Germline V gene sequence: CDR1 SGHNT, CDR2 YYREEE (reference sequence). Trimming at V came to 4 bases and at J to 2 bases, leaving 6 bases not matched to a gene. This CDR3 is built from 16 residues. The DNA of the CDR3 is TGTGCCAGCAGCCAACTAGCGGGCCTCAACACCGGGGAGCTGTTTTTT. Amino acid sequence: CASSQLAGLNTGELFF.

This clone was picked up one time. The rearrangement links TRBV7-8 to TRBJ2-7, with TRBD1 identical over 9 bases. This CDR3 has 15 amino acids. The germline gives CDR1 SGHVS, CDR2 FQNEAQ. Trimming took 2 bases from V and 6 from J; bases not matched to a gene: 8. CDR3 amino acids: CASSLNPTGGLEQYF. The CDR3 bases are TGTGCCAGCAGCTTAAACCCGACAGGGGGGCTCGAGCAGTACTTC.

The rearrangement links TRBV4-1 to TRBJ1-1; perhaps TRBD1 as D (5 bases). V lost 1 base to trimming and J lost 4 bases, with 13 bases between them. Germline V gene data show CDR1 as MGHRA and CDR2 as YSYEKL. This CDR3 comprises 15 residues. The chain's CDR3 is CASSQGLGAPTEAFF. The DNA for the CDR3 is TGCGCCAGCAGCCAAGGCCTTGGGGCCCCCACTGAAGCTTTCTTT.

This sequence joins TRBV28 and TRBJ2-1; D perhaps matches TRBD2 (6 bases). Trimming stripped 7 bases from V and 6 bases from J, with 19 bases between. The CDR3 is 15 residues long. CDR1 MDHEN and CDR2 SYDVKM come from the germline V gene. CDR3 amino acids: CASIPGLLASNEQFF. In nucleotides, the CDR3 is TGTGCCAGCATCCCTGGCCTCCTAGCGAGCAATGAGCAGTTCTTC.

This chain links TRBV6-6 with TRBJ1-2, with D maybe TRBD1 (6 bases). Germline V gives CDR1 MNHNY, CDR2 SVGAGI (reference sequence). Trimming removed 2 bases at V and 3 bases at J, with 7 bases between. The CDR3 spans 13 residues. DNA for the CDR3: TGTGCCAGCAGTTACCAGGGGTACTATGGCTACACCTTC. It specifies CASSYQGYYGYTF.

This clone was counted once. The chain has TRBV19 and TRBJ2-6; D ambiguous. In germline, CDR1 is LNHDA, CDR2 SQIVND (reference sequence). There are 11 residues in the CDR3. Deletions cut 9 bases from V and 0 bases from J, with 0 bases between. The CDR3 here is CASSGANVLTF. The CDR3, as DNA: TGTGCCAGCTCTGGGGCCAACGTCCTGACTTTC.

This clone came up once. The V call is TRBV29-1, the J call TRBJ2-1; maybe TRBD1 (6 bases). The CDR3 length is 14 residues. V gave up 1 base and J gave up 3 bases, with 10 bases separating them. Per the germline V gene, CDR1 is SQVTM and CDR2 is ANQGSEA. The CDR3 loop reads CSVEGTDHYNEQFF. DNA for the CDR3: TGCAGCGTTGAAGGGACAGACCACTACAATGAGCAGTTCTTC.

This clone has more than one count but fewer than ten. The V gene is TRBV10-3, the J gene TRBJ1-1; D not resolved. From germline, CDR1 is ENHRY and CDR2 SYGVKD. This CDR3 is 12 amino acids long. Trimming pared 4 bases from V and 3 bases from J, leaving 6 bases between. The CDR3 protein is CAISVGDTEAFF. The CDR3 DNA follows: TGTGCCATCAGTGTGGGAGACACTGAAGCTTTCTTT.